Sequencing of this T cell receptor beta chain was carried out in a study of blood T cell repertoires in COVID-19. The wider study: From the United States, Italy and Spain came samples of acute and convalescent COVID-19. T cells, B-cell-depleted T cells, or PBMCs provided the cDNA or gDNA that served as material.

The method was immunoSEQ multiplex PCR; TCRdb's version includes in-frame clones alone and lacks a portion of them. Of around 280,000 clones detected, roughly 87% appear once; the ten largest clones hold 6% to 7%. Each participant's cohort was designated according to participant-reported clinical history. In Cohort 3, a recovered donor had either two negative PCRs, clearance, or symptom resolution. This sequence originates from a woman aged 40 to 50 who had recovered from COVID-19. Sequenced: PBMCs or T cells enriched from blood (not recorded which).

The CDR3 DNA reads as TGTGCCAGCAGCTTACTCGGTCGGGGACAGGGAACTGATACGCAGTATTTT. Translation gives CASSLLGRGQGTDTQYF. The J gene is TRBJ2-3, the V gene TRBV7-2, with 9 bases fitting TRBD1. Germline lookup yields CDR1 SGHTA and CDR2 FQGNSA. V was pared by 2 bases and J by 6 bases, with 12 bases of the junction left unmatched. This CDR3 spans 17 amino acids.